These 29 T cell receptor beta chains originate from one sample sequenced in a study of OX40 agonist ivuxolimab in advanced cancers. The method was immunoSEQ multiplex PCR; TCRdb's version includes in-frame clones alone and lacks a portion of them. Among under 85,000 clones, around 86% were seen once, and the ten largest hold less than 0.25%. The sequenced sample was CD4+ or CD8+ T cells sorted from blood, obtained in a trial of the OX40 agonist ivuxolimab. These receptors all stem from an adult with an advanced solid tumor such as melanoma, head and neck, liver or kidney cancer.

The chain uses TRBV5-4 and TRBJ2-3; 11 bases match TRBD2. Looked up from germline, CDR1 is SGHNT and CDR2 is YYREEE (reference sequence). The CDR3 is 14 amino acids. V lost 0 bases, J lost 6 bases, and 0 bases stayed unmatched. The CDR3 nucleotides are TGTGCCAGCAGCTTGGGACTAGCGGGGGATACGCAGTATTTT. Its translation: CASSLGLAGDTQYF.

DNA of the CDR3: TGCGCCAGCAGCCAGGCTCCGGGACAGGGCTATGGCTACACCTTC. It yields the protein CASSQAPGQGYGYTF. The chain carries TRBV4-1 and TRBJ1-2; 9 bases match TRBD1. The germline CDR1 and CDR2 sequences are MGHRA and YSYEKL. V lost 3 bases, J lost 4 bases, and 6 bases stayed unmatched. This CDR3 is 15 amino acids long.

The chain is built from TRBV11-2 and TRBJ2-7; perhaps TRBD2 as D (6 bases). The CDR3 has 14 amino acids. V dropped 5 bases and J dropped 7 bases, with 18 bases sitting between them. CDR1 is SGHAT, CDR2 FQNNGV, per germline. The CDR3 DNA is TGTGCCAGCAGCGCGGGACTCCCTGGGAGTGAGCAGTACTTC. Its protein is CASSAGLPGSEQYF. Complete variable domain (other parts from reference TRBV11-2 and TRBJ2-7): EAGVAQSPRYKIIEKRQSVAFWCNPISGHATLYWYQQILGQGPKLLIQFQNNGVVDDSQLPKDRFSAERLKGVDSTLKIQPAKLEDSAVYLCASSAGLPGSEQYFGPGTRLTVT.

The chain uses TRBV7-6 and TRBJ2-5, with 7 nucleotides matching TRBD2. Germline V gene sequence: CDR1 SGHVS, CDR2 FNYEAQ. The CDR3 is 14 amino acids. The V and J ends lost 2 bases and 5 bases, in that order; junction bases with no gene match: 5. The CDR3 loop reads CASSLRPGRETQYF. CDR3 coding DNA: TGTGCCAGCAGCTTAAGGCCCGGGAGGGAGACCCAGTACTTC.

The rearrangement links TRBV12-5 to TRBJ2-1, with a tentative D call TRBD2 (5 bases). The CDR3 spans 15 residues. V dropped 1 base and J dropped 5 bases, with 12 bases sitting between them. The germline CDR1 and CDR2 sequences are LGHNT and FRNRAP. DNA of the CDR3: TGTGCTAGTGGTTTGGCCGGCGGGCTAAACAATGAGCAGTTCTTC. Protein: CASGLAGGLNNEQFF.

V gene TRBV5-1 combines with J gene TRBJ2-2, with D possibly matching TRBD2 (5 bases). Germline CDR1 reads SGHRS; CDR2 reads YFSETQ. The CDR3 loop spans 11 amino acids. V lost 6 bases and J lost 7, with 7 bases in between. CDR3 bases: TGCGCCAGCACTGAGGGCGGGGAGCTGTTTTTT. Translated: CASTEGGELFF.

The V gene is TRBV27, the J gene TRBJ2-5, with 8 bases aligning to TRBD1. CDR3 length: 16 amino acids. Trimming at V came to 10 bases and at J to 4 bases, leaving 17 bases not matched to a gene. Germline assignment: CDR1 MNHEY and CDR2 SMNVEV (reference sequence). The CDR3 DNA reads as TGTGCCACCTCCCCGGACAGGGCCACTTCAGTAGAGACCCAGTACTTC. Encoded protein: CATSPDRATSVETQYF.

The gene calls are TRBV19 and TRBJ2-1, with TRBD1 identical over 7 bases. Germline V gene data show CDR1 as LNHDA and CDR2 as SQIVND (reference sequence). Trimming cost V 7 bases and J 8 bases; bases outside gene matches: 8. The CDR3 spans 13 residues. As DNA, the CDR3 is TGTGCCAGTACCAGGCAGGGGGTCGATGAGCAGTTCTTC. Translation gives CASTRQGVDEQFF.

This chain joins TRBV19 and TRBJ1-2, with 9 positions matching TRBD1. The CDR3 length is 15 residues. Germline-derived CDR1 and CDR2 are LNHDA and SQIVND (reference sequence). Trimming cost V 10 bases and J 3 bases; bases outside gene matches: 12. DNA of the CDR3: TGTGCCACGAGAGTTGGGGACAGGGTACACTATGGCTACACCTTC. As protein: CATRVGDRVHYGYTF. The full variable domain, with the rest looked up from reference TRBV19 and TRBJ1-2, is DGGITQSPKYLFRKEGQNVTLSCEQNLNHDAMYWYRQDPGQGLRLIYYSQIVNDFQKGDIAEGYSVSREKKESFPLTVTSAQKNPTAFYLCATRVGDRVHYGYTFGSGTRLTVV.

The chain links TRBV7-2 to TRBJ1-4; 9 nucleotides match TRBD1. The junction had 3 bases not matched to a gene; V was cut back by 1 base and J by 0 bases. CDR1 is SGHTA and CDR2 is FQGNSA in the germline V gene. The CDR3 has 17 amino acids. The CDR3 DNA is TGTGCCAGCAGCTTAGTCGGGACAGGGTCAACTAATGAAAAACTGTTTTTT. It translates to CASSLVGTGSTNEKLFF.

The rearrangement uses TRBV7-8 and TRBJ2-1; 7 bases agree with TRBD1. This CDR3 contains 18 residues. V lost 5 bases and J lost 5; bases outside the gene matches: 18. CDR1 is SGHVS, CDR2 FQNEAQ, per germline. The DNA of the CDR3 is TGTGCCAGCAGCGCACGCTTCCAACAGGGGCCGACCAACAATGAGCAGTTCTTC. It specifies CASSARFQQGPTNNEQFF.

The V and J genes are TRBV4-2 and TRBJ2-3, with D unresolved. The CDR3 consists of 19 residues. CDR1 and CDR2 from the germline V gene are LGHNA and YNFKEQ. V lost 0 bases to trimming and J lost 2 bases, with 21 bases between them. The CDR3 nucleotides read TGTGCCAGCAGCCAAGAGAGTTTGATAATGGGTCTCAACACAGATACGCAGTATTTT. It specifies CASSQESLIMGLNTDTQYF.

The rearrangement links TRBV19 to TRBJ2-1; the D gene is possibly TRBD1 (7 bases). The V gene lost 4 bases and the J gene lost 2 bases, with 12 bases spanning the gap. Germline CDR1 and CDR2: LNHDA and SQIVND (reference sequence). This CDR3 contains 15 residues. Here the CDR3 DNA reads TGTGCCAGTAGTAGCGGGACAGTCACCTACAATGAGCAGTTCTTC. As protein: CASSSGTVTYNEQFF.

The V call is TRBV4-1, the J call TRBJ1-2, with a tentative D call TRBD1 (5 bases). V was cut by 1 base and J by 3 bases, with 12 bases left in between. The CDR3 extends over 15 amino acids. CDR1 MGHRA and CDR2 YSYEKL come from the germline V gene. CDR3 nucleotides: TGCGCCAGCAGCCAAGGGACATTGAGCGACTATGGCTACACCTTC. This sequence encodes CASSQGTLSDYGYTF.

V gene TRBV27 combines with J gene TRBJ2-1, with TRBD2 identical over 11 bases. The junction had 9 bases not matched to a gene; V was cut back by 6 bases and J by 2 bases. Germline-derived CDR1 and CDR2 are MNHEY and SMNVEV (reference sequence). The CDR3 has 17 residues. The DNA of the CDR3 is TGTGCCAGCAGAAAATTATTAGCGGGAGGGACCTACAATGAGCAGTTCTTC. It yields the protein CASRKLLAGGTYNEQFF.

V usage is TRBV27 and J usage is TRBJ2-5; 8 nucleotides line up with TRBD2. V lost 5 bases to trimming and J lost 4 bases; unmatched junction nucleotides: 9. Per the germline V gene, CDR1 is MNHEY and CDR2 is SMNVEV (reference sequence). The CDR3 loop spans 15 amino acids. The CDR3 DNA sequence: TGTGCCAGCAGTCCCCGGGGGGGAGGACCAGAGACCCAGTACTTC. Translation: CASSPRGGGPETQYF.

The chain employs TRBV5-1 and TRBJ1-1; 8 bases fit TRBD1. This CDR3 is 14 amino acids long. J gave up 1 base and V 4 bases, and 3 bases lay outside the gene matches. CDR1 SGHRS and CDR2 YFSETQ come from the germline V gene. The CDR3 DNA sequence: TGCGCCAGCAGCGCGACAGGGGCGAACACTGAAGCTTTCTTT. This sequence encodes CASSATGANTEAFF.

V is TRBV2 and J is TRBJ2-2; no clear D gene. CDR3 length: 13 amino acids. Trimming took 2 bases from V and 5 from J, leaving 6 bases between them. Germline CDR1 reads SNHLY; CDR2 reads FYNNEI. This CDR3 is CASSEMETGELFF. The CDR3 bases are TGTGCCAGCAGTGAAATGGAAACCGGGGAGCTGTTTTTT. Full variable domain (rest looked up from reference TRBV2 and TRBJ2-2): EPEVTQTPSHQVTQMGQEVILRCVPISNHLYFYWYRQILGQKVEFLVSFYNNEISEKSEIFDDQFSVERPDGSNFTLKIRSTKLEDSAMYFCASSEMETGELFFGEGSRLTVL.

This chain links TRBV7-2 with TRBJ1-1; the D gene is possibly TRBD1 (5 bases). CDR1 is SGHTA and CDR2 is FQGNSA in the germline V gene. Between the trimmed V and J ends, which lost 0 bases and 1 base, there was a span of 12 bases. The CDR3 consists of 16 residues. The CDR3 region is CASSLAMGRTNTEAFF. The CDR3 DNA reads TGTGCCAGCAGCTTAGCGATGGGACGGACGAACACTGAAGCTTTCTTT.

This sequence joins TRBV21-1 and TRBJ2-4. TRBV21-1 is a pseudogene locus. The CDR3 covers 17 residues. The CDR3 nucleotides read TGTGCCAGCAGCAAAGTAGGGCAGGGGGGGCTAAAAAACATTCAGTACTTC. Translated, it gives CASSKVGQGGLKNIQYF.

The rearrangement joins TRBV4-1 to TRBJ2-7, with unresolved D. Germline V gene sequence: CDR1 MGHRA, CDR2 YSYEKL. Trimming removed 1 base from V and 2 bases from J, with 12 bases in between. The CDR3 contains 15 residues. The CDR3 protein is CASSQGSLGTYEQYF. In DNA form, the CDR3 reads TGCGCCAGCAGCCAAGGTAGCCTTGGGACCTACGAGCAGTACTTC.

This chain joins TRBV5-1 and TRBJ2-5; D perhaps matches TRBD2 (5 bases). The CDR3 is made up of 16 amino acids. Germline-derived CDR1 and CDR2 are SGHRS and YFSETQ. Trimming shortened V by 0 bases and J by 2 bases, and 14 bases separated the two germline ends. CDR3 sequence: CASSLGAASLQETQYF. The CDR3 DNA reads as TGCGCCAGCAGCTTGGGAGCGGCGTCACTTCAAGAGACCCAGTACTTC.

The chain recombines TRBV7-3 with TRBJ2-1; 10 nucleotides line up with TRBD2. V lost 5 bases to trimming and J lost 4 bases; unmatched junction nucleotides: 5. Germline V gene lookup returns CDR1 SGHTA and CDR2 FQGTGA. The CDR3 is 15 amino acids. The CDR3: CASSPGLAEYNEQFF. CDR3 nucleotide sequence: TGTGCCAGCAGCCCCGGACTAGCGGAGTACAATGAGCAGTTCTTC.

This sequence joins TRBV27 and TRBJ2-1, with D possibly matching TRBD1 (6 bases). Germline CDR1 reads MNHEY; CDR2 reads SMNVEV (reference sequence). V was clipped by 0 bases and J by 10 bases, with 19 bases between them. CDR3 length: 16 residues. DNA for the CDR3: TGTGCCAGCAGTTTATCGCCCTATGCAGGGGAAGGGGAGCAGTTCTTC. It specifies CASSLSPYAGEGEQFF.

The sample holds one count of this clone. The chain joins TRBV6-4 to TRBJ1-1; 11 nucleotides line up with TRBD1. V was clipped by 6 bases and J by 7 bases; unmatched bases: 13. This CDR3 region has 16 residues. CDR1 and CDR2 from the germline V gene are MRHNA and SNTAGT. CDR3 in amino acids: CASSPTGQGGRVEAFF. The DNA of the CDR3 is TGTGCCAGCAGCCCAACGGGACAGGGGGGGAGGGTTGAAGCTTTCTTT.

The rearrangement joins TRBV9 to TRBJ1-6; weak D call: TRBD1 (6 bases). V gave up 3 bases and J gave up 8 bases, with 12 bases separating them. Germline assignment: CDR1 SGDLS and CDR2 YYNGEE. There are 14 residues in the CDR3. The CDR3 DNA sequence: TGTGCCAGCAGCGGAGGGACATGGTATTCACCCCTCCACTTT. Translation gives CASSGGTWYSPLHF. Based on the CDR3 plus reference TRBV9 and TRBJ1-6, the full variable domain is DSGVTQTPKHLITATGQRVTLRCSPRSGDLSVYWYQQSLDQGLQFLIQYYNGEERAKGNILERFSAQQFPDLHSELNLSSLELGDSALYFCASSGGTWYSPLHFGNGTRLTVT.

The rearrangement joins TRBV13 to TRBJ1-1, with 7 bases identical to TRBD1. Germline CDR1 reads PRHDT; CDR2 reads FYEKMQ (reference sequence). V was pared by 9 bases and J by 1 base, with 8 bases of the junction left unmatched. There are 14 residues in the CDR3. The CDR3 region has the DNA TGTGCCAGTCTTCTTGGGACAGAGAACACTGAAGCTTTCTTT. It encodes CASLLGTENTEAFF.

The V call is TRBV5-1, the J call TRBJ1-1; the D gene is possibly TRBD1 (6 bases). Germline V gene data show CDR1 as SGHRS and CDR2 as YFSETQ. This CDR3 is built from 13 residues. V was trimmed by 6 bases and J by 0 bases, leaving 9 bases between them. The CDR3 nucleotides read TGCGCCAGCATAGGACAGTTGAACACTGAAGCTTTCTTT. Amino acid sequence: CASIGQLNTEAFF.

V is TRBV4-3 and J is TRBJ2-3; D is possibly TRBD1 (5 bases). This CDR3 is 13 amino acids long. The germline CDR1 and CDR2 sequences are LGHNA and YSLEER. V was trimmed by 1 base and J by 3 bases, leaving 5 bases between them. DNA of the CDR3: TGCGCCAGCAGCCAAGGACAGACAGATACGCAGTATTTT. It translates to CASSQGQTDTQYF.